Each of the 30 T cell receptor beta chains below was sequenced from the same sample in a study of cytomegalovirus exposure and HLA in healthy donors. Vbeta (60) and Jbeta (13) primers were used in the PCR. Repertoires were generated with immunoSEQ multiplex PCR, while TCRdb's copy carries only in-frame clones and drops some. The table has more than 130,000 clones, 80% seen once. The material sequenced was PBMCs. These receptors all stem from a man aged 25-45 years in good health and CMV-seronegative.

The chain carries TRBV19 and TRBJ1-2, with 7 bases aligning to TRBD1. Germline CDR1 is LNHDA and CDR2 is SQIVND (reference sequence). The CDR3 is 14 amino acids. V trimming: 6 bases; J trimming: 2 bases; junction bases outside the gene matches: 6. The CDR3 DNA follows: TGTGCCAGTAGGCGGGACAGAGTCAACTATGGCTACACCTTC. Translating gives CASRRDRVNYGYTF. Combining the CDR3 with reference TRBV19 and TRBJ1-2 gives the whole variable domain DGGITQSPKYLFRKEGQNVTLSCEQNLNHDAMYWYRQDPGQGLRLIYYSQIVNDFQKGDIAEGYSVSREKKESFPLTVTSAQKNPTAFYLCASRRDRVNYGYTFGSGTRLTVV.

The genes are TRBV28 and TRBJ1-5, with D unresolved. There are 14 residues in the CDR3. The germline V and J ends were trimmed by 5 bases and 5 bases, with 13 bases remaining between them. The germline V gene has CDR1 MDHEN and CDR2 SYDVKM. CDR3 nucleotides: TGTGCCAGCAGTCTAAGTGGAGATCATCAGCCCCAGCATTTT. Its protein product is CASSLSGDHQPQHF.

The chain links TRBV2 to TRBJ2-2, with D hard to call. V dropped 5 bases and J dropped 2 bases, with 15 bases sitting between them. The length of the CDR3 is 16 residues. Germline loops: CDR1 SNHLY, CDR2 FYNNEI. CDR3 sequence: CASSPIFSPNTGELFF. The CDR3 DNA sequence: TGTGCCAGCAGTCCTATATTTAGCCCCAACACCGGGGAGCTGTTTTTT.

This chain connects TRBV7-9 to TRBJ1-5; 10 nucleotides agree with TRBD1. The V segment lost 4 bases and the J segment 5 bases; nucleotides outside the gene matches: 5. This CDR3 spans 15 amino acids. Per the germline V gene, CDR1 is SEHNR and CDR2 is FQNEAQ (reference sequence). The CDR3, as DNA: TGTGCCAGCAGCTCCGGGACAGGGGCGGATCAGCCCCAGCATTTT. This encodes CASSSGTGADQPQHF.

The chain joins TRBV28 to TRBJ1-6; D is ambiguous. Germline V gene lookup returns CDR1 MDHEN and CDR2 SYDVKM. There are 15 residues in the CDR3. The V gene lost 7 bases and the J gene lost 0 bases, with 10 bases spanning the gap. CDR3 in amino acids: CASTQESSYNSPLHF. CDR3 bases: TGTGCCAGCACTCAGGAAAGCTCCTATAATTCACCCCTCCACTTT.

This rearrangement joins TRBV15 to TRBJ1-4; perhaps TRBD1 as D (5 bases). The CDR3 runs to 13 residues. Trimming cost V 2 bases and J 13 bases, with 14 bases left between them. Germline V gene sequence: CDR1 LNHNV, CDR2 YYDKDF (reference sequence). CDR3 nucleotides: TGTGCCACCAGCAGACAATCAGACAGAGGACTGTTTTTT. Amino acids: CATSRQSDRGLFF.

The chain carries TRBV28 and TRBJ2-6; no definite D call. V lost 6 bases and J 0 bases, leaving 9 bases between the germline ends. Germline V gives CDR1 MDHEN, CDR2 SYDVKM. The CDR3 is made up of 15 amino acids. The CDR3 loop is CASRTAGSGANVLTF. In DNA form, the CDR3 reads TGTGCCAGCAGAACTGCCGGCTCTGGGGCCAACGTCCTGACTTTC.

The chain has TRBV28 and TRBJ1-5, with TRBD1 matching 10 bases. V was clipped by 6 bases and J by 5 bases; unmatched bases: 4. The CDR3 consists of 14 residues. Germline V gene sequence: CDR1 MDHEN, CDR2 SYDVKM. The chain's CDR3 is CASRPDRGHQPQHF. CDR3 nucleotides: TGTGCCAGCAGACCAGACAGGGGGCATCAGCCCCAGCATTTT.

This chain links TRBV5-6 with TRBJ2-1, with 8 nucleotides matching TRBD2. Unmatched junction bases numbered 5, after V lost 0 bases and J lost 6 bases. The CDR3 runs 15 residues. The V gene's germline CDR1 is SGHDT and CDR2 YYEEEE. In DNA form, the CDR3 reads TGTGCCAGCAGCTTGGACCCGGGGGGGCTCAATGAGCAGTTCTTC. Protein: CASSLDPGGLNEQFF.

Of note for this clone: At one of its ends the junction is not consistent with the germline gene, which may arise from a read error. The V gene is TRBV7-9, the J gene TRBJ1-5; 11 nucleotides align to TRBD1. Germline-derived CDR1 and CDR2 are SEHNR and FQNEAQ (reference sequence). The CDR3 loop spans 16 amino acids. The chain's CDR3 is CASSPWTGGDNQPQNF. The CDR3 nucleotides are TGTGCCAGCAGCCCATGGACAGGGGGCGACAATCAGCCCCAGAATTTT.

The gene calls are TRBV10-3 and TRBJ2-1; TRBD2 might be the D (6 bases). The CDR3 consists of 17 residues. Trimming removed 2 bases from V and 3 bases from J, with 17 bases in between. The germline gives CDR1 ENHRY, CDR2 SYGVKD. The DNA of the CDR3 is TGTGCCATCAGTGAGGGGGGGTCGGGGACTTTCTACAATGAGCAGTTCTTC. This sequence encodes CAISEGGSGTFYNEQFF.

The gene calls are TRBV29-1 and TRBJ1-2; TRBD1 agrees at 7 bases. The V gene end was trimmed by 1 base and the J gene end by 8 bases; junction bases not matched to a gene: 7. Germline loops: CDR1 SQVTM, CDR2 ANQGSEA. This CDR3 has 13 residues. For the CDR3, the DNA is TGCAGCGTTGAAGGAGGGGGCCGGTGGGGCTACACCTTC. Encoded protein: CSVEGGGRWGYTF.

This clone occurred a few times. The V and J genes are TRBV28 and TRBJ2-7, with 11 bases lining up with TRBD1. Germline V gene sequence: CDR1 MDHEN, CDR2 SYDVKM. The ends lost 5 bases at V and 5 bases at J; junction bases unmatched: 5. This CDR3 is built from 14 residues. The CDR3 nucleotides read TGTGCCAGCAGTCAATGGACAGGGGGCGACGAGCAGTACTTC. Translating it yields CASSQWTGGDEQYF.

The rearrangement uses TRBV28 and TRBJ1-1, with a weak D call TRBD1 (5 bases). The CDR3 runs to 12 residues. Germline V gives CDR1 MDHEN, CDR2 SYDVKM. Trimming removed 4 bases from V and 7 bases from J, with 10 bases in between. The CDR3 nucleotides read TGTGCCAGCAGTTCGACAGAATATGAAGCTTTCTTT. Amino acids: CASSSTEYEAFF.

The J gene is TRBJ2-3, the V gene TRBV5-1, with TRBD2 as a possible D gene (7 bases). V was trimmed by 0 bases and J by 5 bases, leaving 19 bases between them. This CDR3 contains 17 residues. Germline-derived CDR1 and CDR2 are SGHRS and YFSETQ. The CDR3 DNA follows: TGCGCCAGCAGCTTGGCCTATTTGGGGGGGGGCCAAGATACGCAGTATTTT. Amino acids: CASSLAYLGGGQDTQYF.

The chain links TRBV5-1 to TRBJ2-4; 10 bases are a match to TRBD2. The V and J ends lost 4 bases and 3 bases, in that order; junction bases with no gene match: 4. Germline-derived CDR1 and CDR2 are SGHRS and YFSETQ. CDR3 length equals 15 residues. CDR3 amino acids: CASSTRTSGKNIQYF. DNA for the CDR3: TGCGCCAGCAGCACGCGGACTAGCGGCAAAAACATTCAGTACTTC. Full variable domain (outside the CDR3, taken from reference TRBV5-1 and TRBJ2-4): KAGVTQTPRYLIKTRGQQVTLSCSPISGHRSVSWYQQTPGQGLQFLFEYFSETQRNKGNFPGRFSGRQFSNSRSEMNVSTLELGDSALYLCASSTRTSGKNIQYFGAGTRLSVL.

The V call is TRBV9, the J call TRBJ2-3, with a possible D match to TRBD2 (6 bases). Trimming left V 0 bases short and J 2 bases short, with 13 bases between. Germline values: CDR1 SGDLS, CDR2 YYNGEE. This CDR3 region has 16 residues. The CDR3 bases are TGTGCCAGCAGCGTAGGGGGGGAAATTCCCACAGATACGCAGTATTTT. Its translation is CASSVGGEIPTDTQYF.

This clone was picked up one time. This sequence joins TRBV18 and TRBJ1-3; 8 positions agree with TRBD1. The CDR3 length is 17 residues. Germline CDR1 reads KGHSH; CDR2 reads LQKENI. After removal of 1 base from V and 0 bases from J, the junction contained 5 bases not matched to a gene. CDR3: CASSPLAGTGSGNTIYF. Here the CDR3 DNA reads TGTGCCAGCTCACCACTCGCCGGGACAGGCTCTGGAAACACCATATATTTT.

The CDR3: CASSFSHTDTQYF. Written as DNA, the CDR3 is TGTGCCAGCAGTTTTTCCCACACAGATACGCAGTATTTT. The chain links TRBV28 to TRBJ2-3; no firm D call. The CDR3 sequence is 13 residues long. The V end lost 3 bases, the J end lost 2 bases, and 6 bases lay between the germline ends. In germline, CDR1 is MDHEN, CDR2 SYDVKM.

The V and J genes are TRBV5-4 and TRBJ2-1; TRBD2 matches 11 bases. CDR3 size: 16 residues. Trimming removed 5 bases from V and 2 bases from J; junction bases left unmatched: 6. CDR1 is SGHNT and CDR2 is YYREEE in the germline V gene (reference sequence). As DNA, the CDR3 is TGTGCCAGCAGTGGACATAGCGGGAGGGCCTACAATGAGCAGTTCTTC. Protein sequence: CASSGHSGRAYNEQFF.

The chain couples TRBV28 to TRBJ1-4; D ambiguous. The germline CDR1 and CDR2 sequences are MDHEN and SYDVKM. The CDR3 totals 18 residues. V was cut by 2 bases and J by 0 bases, with 16 bases left in between. This chain's CDR3 is CASSLIGRMVTTNEKLFF. The CDR3 DNA follows: TGTGCCAGCAGTTTAATCGGCAGGATGGTCACAACTAATGAAAAACTGTTTTTT.

The chain uses TRBV6-1 and TRBJ1-1; 10 nucleotides align to TRBD1. The CDR3 runs 14 residues. V was pared by 4 bases and J by 10 bases, with 9 bases of the junction left unmatched. Germline V gene lookup returns CDR1 MNHNS and CDR2 SASEGT. CDR3 coding DNA: TGTGCCAGCAGTGGGAGACAGGGGGCGCGACTAGCTTTCTTT. Translated, it gives CASSGRQGARLAFF.

The J gene is TRBJ2-1, the V gene TRBV13; D might be TRBD1 (6 bases). The germline V gene encodes CDR1 PRHDT and CDR2 FYEKMQ (reference sequence). The length of the CDR3 is 14 residues. V gave up 7 bases and J gave up 2 bases, with 12 bases separating them. CDR3 bases: TGTGCCAGCAATAAGGGGGTGGCCTACAATGAGCAGTTCTTC. This encodes CASNKGVAYNEQFF.

The rearrangement joins TRBV5-1 to TRBJ2-1; 8 positions agree with TRBD2. Losses at the gene ends were 4 bases for V and 3 bases for J; bases not matched to a gene: 6. CDR1 SGHRS and CDR2 YFSETQ come from the germline V gene. The CDR3 extends over 15 amino acids. CDR3 sequence reads: CASSTAGLVYNEQFF. The CDR3 DNA reads as TGCGCCAGCAGCACGGCGGGACTAGTCTACAATGAGCAGTTCTTC.

The gene calls are TRBV9 and TRBJ2-1, with TRBD2 matching 8 bases. CDR1 and CDR2 (germline): SGDLS, YYNGEE. Trimming at V came to 0 bases and at J to 0 bases, leaving 11 bases not matched to a gene. The CDR3 consists of 19 residues. CDR3 residues: CASSVATRWSGSSYNEQFF. The CDR3 bases are TGTGCCAGCAGCGTAGCTACTCGGTGGAGCGGGAGCTCCTACAATGAGCAGTTCTTC.

The chain recombines TRBV19 with TRBJ2-2; TRBD1 agrees at 9 bases. In germline, CDR1 is LNHDA, CDR2 SQIVND (reference sequence). V lost 8 bases, J lost 6 bases, and 4 bases stayed unmatched. The CDR3 contains 13 residues. The CDR3 reads CASSRQGAGELFF. Here the CDR3 DNA reads TGTGCCAGTTCCCGACAGGGGGCCGGGGAGCTGTTTTTT.

The chain employs TRBV5-1 and TRBJ2-7; D ambiguous. There are 16 residues in the CDR3. V shed 0 bases and J shed 0 bases, with 13 bases lying between them. Germline-derived CDR1 and CDR2 are SGHRS and YFSETQ. The CDR3 spells CASSLVGSTHSYEQYF. CDR3 coding DNA: TGCGCCAGCAGCTTGGTGGGCAGCACCCACTCCTACGAGCAGTACTTC.

This chain joins TRBV6-5 and TRBJ1-5; 7 bases are a match to TRBD1. The CDR3 covers 15 residues. Germline CDR1 and CDR2: MNHEY and SVGAGI. After removal of 2 bases from V and 3 bases from J, the junction contained 4 bases not matched to a gene. The CDR3 spells CASSYDGQDNQPQHF. CDR3 nucleotide sequence: TGTGCCAGCAGTTACGATGGACAGGACAATCAGCCCCAGCATTTT.

The count of this clone is one. V gene TRBV5-1 combines with J gene TRBJ2-1; 10 positions agree with TRBD2. V dropped 2 bases and J dropped 2; count of bases not matched to a gene: 19. CDR1 and CDR2 from the germline V gene are SGHRS and YFSETQ. This CDR3 contains 21 residues. The CDR3 is CASSFGQPGLAPQSAYNEQFF. CDR3 coding DNA: TGCGCCAGCAGCTTTGGCCAACCGGGACTAGCGCCGCAATCAGCCTACAATGAGCAGTTCTTC. The full variable domain, in which reference TRBV5-1 and TRBJ2-1 provide the parts outside the CDR3, is KAGVTQTPRYLIKTRGQQVTLSCSPISGHRSVSWYQQTPGQGLQFLFEYFSETQRNKGNFPGRFSGRQFSNSRSEMNVSTLELGDSALYLCASSFGQPGLAPQSAYNEQFFGPGTRLTVL.

The chain is built from TRBV6-1 and TRBJ2-5, with 11 bases matching TRBD2. V lost 1 base and J lost 1; bases outside the gene matches: 5. CDR1 is MNHNS, CDR2 SASEGT, per germline. The CDR3 loop spans 17 amino acids. This CDR3 reads CASSEEATSGAQETQYF. CDR3 nucleotide sequence: TGTGCCAGCAGTGAAGAGGCGACTAGCGGGGCCCAAGAGACCCAGTACTTC.